The T cell receptor (beta chain) under discussion was sequenced for a study of blood T cell repertoires in COVID-19. Data came from immunoSEQ multiplex PCR; TCRdb stores just in-frame clones and leaves some out. Of 360,000 or so clones in the sample, roughly 87% are singletons; the top ten hold 2.5% to 3.5%. This CDR3 has 17 residues. V was clipped by 6 bases and J by 0 bases; unmatched bases: 5. CDR1 is LGHNT, CDR2 FRNRAP, per germline. This sequence joins TRBV12-5 and TRBJ2-5; 15 bases fit TRBD2. The sample taken for sequencing was PBMCs or T cells enriched from blood (not recorded which). The receptor was derived from a woman aged 25 to 45 who had recovered from COVID-19. Written as DNA, the CDR3 is TGTGCTAGTGGGGTGGGACTAGCGGGGGGTTACCAAGAGACCCAGTACTTC. Translating it yields CASGVGLAGGYQETQYF.